This T cell receptor beta chain was identified in a study of CD4+ T cells in melanoma. The protocol was immunoSEQ multiplex PCR, while the TCRdb copy is restricted to in-frame clones and leaves out a portion. The repertoire has nearly 50,000 clones, 89% of them found once; the top ten carry 12%. This CDR3 contains 15 residues. Germline CDR1 is SSHAT and CDR2 is FNYEAQ (reference sequence). Comments on this clone: Germline is not matched at one junction end, which may reflect a read error.

The sequenced sample consisted of peripheral blood. The TCR comes from a human donor with melanoma. The chain has TRBV7-7 and TRBJ2-5; 7 nucleotides line up with TRBD1. CDR3 DNA sequence: TGTGCTAGCAGCTGGGGTACAGGGGAGATCGAGACCCAGTACTTC. Its translation: CASSWGTGEIETQYF.